Below are 8 T cell receptor beta chains sequenced from a single sample in a study of blood T cells in healthy people across ages. With a J-beta primer mix and a sample-barcoded 5' primer, a second PCR ran 7 to 11 cycles. TCRdb ran MiXCR on the 5' RACE reads and lists one entry per CDR3 protein. The sample consists of about 1.4 million distinct CDR3 sequences, approximately 63% of them appearing once. Sample: blood. These receptors all stem from a man younger than 35 in good health.

The rearrangement links TRBV28 to TRBJ2-7; D may be TRBD1 (6 bases). The end of the DNA fits TRBJ2-5 better, so the J call may be wrong. Per germline, CDR1 MDHEN and CDR2 SYDVKM. The CDR3 is made up of 13 amino acids. The CDR3 DNA follows: TGTGCCAGCAGTTCCAGGGGCGGAAAGACCCAGTACTTC. Its protein product is CASSSRGGKTQYF.

This clonotype was seen only a few times. The CDR3 sequence is CASSPQFSGANVLTF. The CDR3 bases are TGTGCCAGCAGTCCCCAGTTCTCTGGGGCCAACGTCCTGACTTTC. This chain joins TRBV6-5 and TRBJ2-6; D gene unclear. From germline, CDR1 is MNHEY and CDR2 SVGAGI. The CDR3 spans 15 residues. V lost 5 bases, J lost 0 bases, and 8 bases lay in between.

This clonotype was seen a handful of times. Relative to the germline gene, one junction end is altered; a read error may explain this. CDR3 residues: CAGSYGNNEQFF. The CDR3 DNA is TGTGCCGGCAGTTACGGAAACAATGAGCAGTTCTTC. The rearrangement links TRBV27 to TRBJ2-1, with D unclear. The CDR3 length is 12 residues. CDR1 and CDR2 (germline): MNHEY, SMNVEV (reference sequence).

J is TRBJ2-4 and V is TRBV4-3; tentative D call: TRBD2 (5 bases). The CDR3 consists of 15 residues. Trimming took off 0 bases at V and 0 bases at J, with 6 bases between the two ends. Germline-derived CDR1 and CDR2 are LGHNA and YSLEER. The CDR3 region is CASSQEEGAKNIQYF. Written as DNA, the CDR3 is TGCGCCAGCAGCCAAGAAGAGGGAGCCAAAAACATTCAGTACTTC.

The chain recombines TRBV4-3 with TRBJ1-2; a weak D match, TRBD1 (5 bases). The CDR3 is 18 residues long. The V end was cut by 3 bases, the J end by 2 bases, with 22 bases between. Germline-derived CDR1 and CDR2 are LGHNA and YSLEER. Here the CDR3 DNA reads TGCGCCAGCAGCCATGGATTGGGACGATCGGAGGCCAACTATGGCTACACCTTC. Protein product: CASSHGLGRSEANYGYTF.

The chain links TRBV20-1 to TRBJ2-5, with 12 positions matching TRBD2. The assigned J gene may be wrong: the sequence end matches TRBJ2-7 better. Germline lookup yields CDR1 DFQATT and CDR2 SNEGSKA (reference sequence). There are 15 residues in the CDR3. The CDR3 DNA sequence: TGCAGTGCCGAACGCCCCGGGACTAGCGGGTTCGAGCAGTACTTC. This translates into CSAERPGTSGFEQYF.

The CDR3 nucleotides are TGCGCCAGCAGCCAAGATACGGGAGCGGGATTTACCTACGAGCAGTACTTC. Amino acid sequence: CASSQDTGAGFTYEQYF. The chain uses TRBV4-1 and TRBJ2-7, with TRBD2 matching over 7 bases. CDR1 is MGHRA, CDR2 YSYEKL, per germline. The ends lost 0 bases at V and 2 bases at J; junction bases unmatched: 10. This CDR3 has 17 amino acids.

The chain combines TRBV5-1 with TRBJ1-1; D is possibly TRBD1 (5 bases). The CDR3 extends over 14 amino acids. CDR1 is SGHRS and CDR2 is YFSETQ in the germline V gene. Trimming removed 4 bases at V and 0 bases at J, with 10 bases between. This CDR3 reads CASSQQTVNTEAFF. For the CDR3, the DNA is TGCGCCAGCAGCCAGCAGACAGTGAACACTGAAGCTTTCTTT.